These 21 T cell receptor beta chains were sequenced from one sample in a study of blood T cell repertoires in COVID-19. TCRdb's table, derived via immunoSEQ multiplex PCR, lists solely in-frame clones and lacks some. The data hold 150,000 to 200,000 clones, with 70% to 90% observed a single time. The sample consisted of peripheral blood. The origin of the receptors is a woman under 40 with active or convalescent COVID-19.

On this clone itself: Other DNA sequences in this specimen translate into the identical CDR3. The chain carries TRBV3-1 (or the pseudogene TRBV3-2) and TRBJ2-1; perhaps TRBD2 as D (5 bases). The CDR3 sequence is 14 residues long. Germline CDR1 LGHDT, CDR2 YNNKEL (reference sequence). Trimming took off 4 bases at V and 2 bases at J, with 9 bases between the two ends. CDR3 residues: CASSRTGTYNEQFF. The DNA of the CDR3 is TGTGCCAGCAGCCGTACCGGGACCTACAATGAGCAGTTCTTC.

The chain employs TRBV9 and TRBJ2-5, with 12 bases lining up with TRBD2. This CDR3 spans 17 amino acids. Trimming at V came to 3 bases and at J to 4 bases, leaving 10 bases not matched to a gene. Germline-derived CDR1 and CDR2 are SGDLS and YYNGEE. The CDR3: CASSAGGLAGKGETQYF. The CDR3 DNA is TGTGCCAGCAGCGCCGGTGGACTAGCGGGAAAAGGAGAGACCCAGTACTTC.

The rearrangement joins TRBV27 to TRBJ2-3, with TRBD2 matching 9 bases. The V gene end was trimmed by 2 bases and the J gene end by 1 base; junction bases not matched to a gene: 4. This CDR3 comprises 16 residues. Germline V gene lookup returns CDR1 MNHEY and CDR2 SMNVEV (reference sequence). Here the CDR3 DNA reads TGTGCCAGCAGTTTAATAAGGACTAGCGGCACAGATACGCAGTATTTT. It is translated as CASSLIRTSGTDTQYF.

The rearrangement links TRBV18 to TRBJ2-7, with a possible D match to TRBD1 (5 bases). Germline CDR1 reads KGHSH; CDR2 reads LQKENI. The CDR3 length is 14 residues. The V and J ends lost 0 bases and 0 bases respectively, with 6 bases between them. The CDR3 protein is CASSPPTVSYEQYF. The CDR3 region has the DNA TGTGCCAGCTCACCACCGACAGTCTCCTACGAGCAGTACTTC.

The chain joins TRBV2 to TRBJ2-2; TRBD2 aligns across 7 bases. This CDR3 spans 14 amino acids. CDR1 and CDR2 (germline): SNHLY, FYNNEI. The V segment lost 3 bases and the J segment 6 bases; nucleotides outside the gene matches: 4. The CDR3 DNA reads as TGTGCCAGCAGTGACCTGGGGAGGGCCGGGGAGCTGTTTTTT. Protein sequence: CASSDLGRAGELFF.

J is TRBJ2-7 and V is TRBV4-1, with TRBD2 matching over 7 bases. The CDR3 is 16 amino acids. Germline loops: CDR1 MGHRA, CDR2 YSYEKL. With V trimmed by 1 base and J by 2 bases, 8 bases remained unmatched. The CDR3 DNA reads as TGCGCCAGCAGCCAAGGACGAGGGAGGGGAGCCTACGAGCAGTACTTC. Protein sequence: CASSQGRGRGAYEQYF.

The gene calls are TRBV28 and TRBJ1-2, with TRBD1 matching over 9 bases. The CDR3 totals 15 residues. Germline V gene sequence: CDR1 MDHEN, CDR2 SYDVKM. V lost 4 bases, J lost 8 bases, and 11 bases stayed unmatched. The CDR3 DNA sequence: TGTGCCAGCAGTTCGCCCGGGACAGGGATCGAAGGCTACACCTTC. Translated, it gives CASSSPGTGIEGYTF.

This CDR3 is CASRTSGTYEQYF. The CDR3 DNA reads TGTGCCAGCAGGACTAGCGGTACCTACGAGCAGTACTTC. This sequence joins TRBV27 and TRBJ2-7, with 9 bases lining up with TRBD2. Germline values: CDR1 MNHEY, CDR2 SMNVEV (reference sequence). J lost 2 bases, V lost 6 bases, and 2 bases had no gene match. CDR3 length: 13 residues.

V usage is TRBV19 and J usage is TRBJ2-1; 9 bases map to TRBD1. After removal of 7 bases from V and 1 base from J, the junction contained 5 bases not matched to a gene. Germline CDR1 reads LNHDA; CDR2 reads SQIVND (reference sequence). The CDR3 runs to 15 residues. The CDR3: CASNTGGRSYNEQFF. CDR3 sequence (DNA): TGTGCCAGTAACACAGGGGGCAGGTCCTACAATGAGCAGTTCTTC.

The CDR3 DNA is TGTGCCAGCAGCAAGGGGGACAACTACAATGAGCAGTTCTTC. Its translation is CASSKGDNYNEQFF. The chain joins TRBV9 to TRBJ2-1; D perhaps matches TRBD1 (6 bases). The CDR3 loop spans 14 amino acids. Germline values: CDR1 SGDLS, CDR2 YYNGEE. Between the trimmed V and J ends, which lost 4 bases and 3 bases, there was a span of 11 bases.

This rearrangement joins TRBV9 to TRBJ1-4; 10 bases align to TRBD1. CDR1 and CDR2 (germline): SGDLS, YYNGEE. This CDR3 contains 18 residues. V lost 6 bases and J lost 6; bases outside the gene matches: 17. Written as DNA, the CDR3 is TGTGCCAGCATCCATCCCAACCGGGACAGGGGATTGGATGAAAAACTGTTTTTT. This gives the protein CASIHPNRDRGLDEKLFF.

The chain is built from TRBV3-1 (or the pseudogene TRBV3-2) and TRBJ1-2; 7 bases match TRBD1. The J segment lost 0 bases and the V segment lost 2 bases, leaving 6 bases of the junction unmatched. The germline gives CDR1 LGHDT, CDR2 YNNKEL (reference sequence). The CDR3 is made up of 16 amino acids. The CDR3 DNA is TGTGCCAGCAGCCAACCAGGGGGGACATCTAACTATGGCTACACCTTC. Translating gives CASSQPGGTSNYGYTF.

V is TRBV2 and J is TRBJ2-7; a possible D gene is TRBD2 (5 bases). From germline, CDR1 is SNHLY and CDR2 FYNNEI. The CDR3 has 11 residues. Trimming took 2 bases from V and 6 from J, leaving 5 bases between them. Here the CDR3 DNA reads TGTGCCAGCAGTGAACGGGGCGAGCAGTACTTC. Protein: CASSERGEQYF. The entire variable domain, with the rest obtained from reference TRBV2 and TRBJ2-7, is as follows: EPEVTQTPSHQVTQMGQEVILRCVPISNHLYFYWYRQILGQKVEFLVSFYNNEISEKSEIFDDQFSVERPDGSNFTLKIRSTKLEDSAMYFCASSERGEQYFGPGTRLTVT.

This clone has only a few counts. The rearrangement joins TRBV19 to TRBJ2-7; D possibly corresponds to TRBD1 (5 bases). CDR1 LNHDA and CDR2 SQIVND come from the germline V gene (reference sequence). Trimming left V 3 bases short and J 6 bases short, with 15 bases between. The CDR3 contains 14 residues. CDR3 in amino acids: CASSIGQGVGEQYF. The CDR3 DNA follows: TGTGCCAGTAGTATCGGGCAGGGTGTGGGCGAGCAGTACTTC.

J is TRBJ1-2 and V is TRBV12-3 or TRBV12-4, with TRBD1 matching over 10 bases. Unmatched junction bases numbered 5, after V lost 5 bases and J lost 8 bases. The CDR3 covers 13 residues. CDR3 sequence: CASSKGTGVGYTF. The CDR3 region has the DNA TGTGCCAGCAGTAAGGGGACAGGGGTCGGCTACACCTTC.

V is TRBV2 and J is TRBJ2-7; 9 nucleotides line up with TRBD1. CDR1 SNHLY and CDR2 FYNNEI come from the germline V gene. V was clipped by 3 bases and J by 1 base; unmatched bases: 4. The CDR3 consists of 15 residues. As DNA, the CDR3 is TGTGCCAGCAGTGATCCGGGGACAGGGTCCTACGAGCAGTACTTC. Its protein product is CASSDPGTGSYEQYF. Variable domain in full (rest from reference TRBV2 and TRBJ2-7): EPEVTQTPSHQVTQMGQEVILRCVPISNHLYFYWYRQILGQKVEFLVSFYNNEISEKSEIFDDQFSVERPDGSNFTLKIRSTKLEDSAMYFCASSDPGTGSYEQYFGPGTRLTVT.

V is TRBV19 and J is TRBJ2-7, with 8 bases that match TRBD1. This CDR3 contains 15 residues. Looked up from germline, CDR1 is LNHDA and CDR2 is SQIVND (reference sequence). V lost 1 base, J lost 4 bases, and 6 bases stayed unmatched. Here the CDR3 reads CASSIGQGAVYEQYF. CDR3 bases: TGTGCCAGTAGTATAGGCCAGGGGGCAGTATACGAGCAGTACTTC.

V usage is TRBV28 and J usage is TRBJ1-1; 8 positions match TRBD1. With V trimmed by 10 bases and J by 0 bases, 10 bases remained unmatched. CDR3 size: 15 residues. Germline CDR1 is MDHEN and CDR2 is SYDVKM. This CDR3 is CAIRPRDRLNTEAFF. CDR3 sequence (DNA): TGTGCCATTCGACCTCGGGACAGGCTGAACACTGAAGCTTTCTTT.

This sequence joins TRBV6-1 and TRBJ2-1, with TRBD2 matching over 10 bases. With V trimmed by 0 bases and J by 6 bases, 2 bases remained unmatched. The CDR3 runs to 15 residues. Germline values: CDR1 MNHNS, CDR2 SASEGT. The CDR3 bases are TGTGCCAGCAGTGAAGCTAGCGGGGGGCCCAATGAGCAGTTCTTC. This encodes CASSEASGGPNEQFF.

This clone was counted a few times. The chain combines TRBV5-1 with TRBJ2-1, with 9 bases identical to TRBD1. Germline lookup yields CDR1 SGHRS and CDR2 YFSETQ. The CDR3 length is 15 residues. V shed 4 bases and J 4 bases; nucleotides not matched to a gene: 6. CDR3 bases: TGCGCCAGCAGCGCCGGGGACAGGGTATACAATGAGCAGTTCTTC. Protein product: CASSAGDRVYNEQFF.

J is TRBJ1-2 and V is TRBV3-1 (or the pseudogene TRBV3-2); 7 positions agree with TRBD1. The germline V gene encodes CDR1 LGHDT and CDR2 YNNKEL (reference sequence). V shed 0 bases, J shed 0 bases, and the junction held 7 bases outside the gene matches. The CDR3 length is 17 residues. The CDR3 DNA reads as TGTGCCAGCAGCCAAGATGGGGGGACAGCTGCTAACTATGGCTACACCTTC. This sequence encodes CASSQDGGTAANYGYTF.